The 27 T cell receptor beta chains given below trace back to one sample, sequenced in a study of STAT5B mutations in CD4+ large granular lymphocyte leukemia. Assay used: immunoSEQ multiplex PCR; TCRdb lists only in-frame clones, some missing. The repertoire holds about 35,000 clones, approximately 67% seen once, with roughly 1.8% in the top ten. The material sequenced was CD4+ T cells from blood buffy coats. These receptors all stem from a human donor in good health.

This chain joins TRBV7-3 and TRBJ2-3; D ambiguous. V was shortened by 5 bases and J by 3 bases, with 9 bases between the two germline ends. The CDR3 extends over 13 amino acids. Germline V gene sequence: CDR1 SGHTA, CDR2 FQGTGA. CDR3 amino acids: CASSAQTTDTQYF. CDR3 sequence (DNA): TGTGCCAGCAGCGCCCAGACGACAGATACGCAGTATTTT.

This rearrangement joins TRBV21-1 to TRBJ2-7; TRBD1 was called by the table and not checked on the DNA. TRBV21-1 is flagged as a pseudogene. The CDR3 loop spans 13 amino acids. The CDR3 loop reads CASCQVGSYEQYF. Written as DNA, the CDR3 is TGTGCCAGCTGTCAGGTGGGCTCCTACGAGCAGTACTTC.

The rearrangement links TRBV16 to TRBJ1-2; D perhaps matches TRBD1 (6 bases). CDR3 size: 16 residues. The germline gives CDR1 KGHSY, CDR2 FQNENV. V lost 3 bases and J 5 bases, leaving 19 bases between the germline ends. The CDR3 nucleotides read TGTGCCAGCAGCCATCAGAACCGGGACAATATTTATGGCTACACCTTC. This gives the protein CASSHQNRDNIYGYTF.

This clone was counted a few times. The chain has TRBV9 and TRBJ1-1; the D is unclear. V lost 2 bases and J 3 bases, leaving 20 bases between the germline ends. The V gene's germline CDR1 is SGDLS and CDR2 YYNGEE. There are 17 residues in the CDR3. The CDR3 spells CASSVRPFTGADTEAFF. DNA for the CDR3: TGTGCCAGCAGCGTGAGGCCATTTACTGGCGCGGACACTGAAGCTTTCTTT.

This clone appeared a single time. The V call is TRBV18, the J call TRBJ1-1; D is undetermined. V lost 0 bases to trimming and J lost 3 bases, with 20 bases between them. The CDR3 consists of 18 residues. From germline, CDR1 is KGHSH and CDR2 LQKENI. The CDR3 bases are TGTGCCAGCTCACCACCGGAGCCGATTTCGCTCGTGGACACTGAAGCTTTCTTT. This translates into CASSPPEPISLVDTEAFF. The whole variable domain, filled in from reference TRBV18 and TRBJ1-1, reads NAGVMQNPRHLVRRRGQEARLRCSPMKGHSHVYWYRQLPEEGLKFMVYLQKENIIDESGMPKERFSAEFPKEGPSILRIQQVVRGDSAAYFCASSPPEPISLVDTEAFFGQGTRLTVV.

J is TRBJ2-3 and V is TRBV7-3, with D maybe TRBD2 (5 bases). The CDR3 runs to 13 residues. V was shortened by 5 bases and J by 4 bases, with 10 bases between the two germline ends. Looked up from germline, CDR1 is SGHTA and CDR2 is FQGTGA. The CDR3 DNA is TGTGCCAGCAGCCGGGGTGGACCAGATACGCAGTATTTT. Encoded protein: CASSRGGPDTQYF.

This clone is a singleton in its sample. The chain combines TRBV19 with TRBJ1-2; no definite D call. The V gene's germline CDR1 is LNHDA and CDR2 SQIVND (reference sequence). Trimming took off 7 bases at V and 1 base at J, with 19 bases between the two ends. The CDR3 is 16 amino acids. The CDR3 reads CASTPSRAVLNYGYTF. CDR3 in DNA: TGTGCCAGTACCCCTAGCCGGGCAGTCCTTAACTATGGCTACACCTTC.

This clone was recorded a few times. The rearrangement uses TRBV10-3 and TRBJ2-1; D uncertain. Germline CDR1 ENHRY, CDR2 SYGVKD. The CDR3 has 12 amino acids. The ends were cut back, 0 bases at V and 10 bases at J, with 7 bases in the middle. The CDR3: CAISESGREQFF. The DNA for the CDR3 is TGTGCCATCAGTGAGTCCGGCAGGGAGCAGTTCTTC.

This rearrangement joins TRBV19 to TRBJ1-2; 8 nucleotides align to TRBD1. The V gene's germline CDR1 is LNHDA and CDR2 SQIVND (reference sequence). The CDR3 extends over 15 amino acids. Trimming cost V 1 base and J 5 bases; bases outside gene matches: 6. CDR3 sequence (DNA): TGTGCCAGTAGTATAGCTGGGACAGGAGGTTATGGCTACACCTTC. This translates into CASSIAGTGGYGYTF.

This clone has only a few counts. The chain uses TRBV19 and TRBJ1-5; maybe TRBD1 (6 bases). Germline V gene data show CDR1 as LNHDA and CDR2 as SQIVND (reference sequence). The ends were cut back, 3 bases at V and 4 bases at J, with 13 bases in the middle. The CDR3 runs 15 residues. The CDR3 DNA reads TGTGCCAGTAGTATCCCAGGGGATTGGAATCAGCCCCAGCATTTT. Residues: CASSIPGDWNQPQHF.

The rearrangement joins TRBV5-1 to TRBJ1-2; D gene unclear. The germline V gene has CDR1 SGHRS and CDR2 YFSETQ. CDR3 length: 14 amino acids. The V gene lost 0 bases and the J gene lost 3 bases, with 9 bases spanning the gap. Here the CDR3 DNA reads TGCGCCAGCAGCTTGGGTCAAGGGCACTATGGCTACACCTTC. This encodes CASSLGQGHYGYTF.

This rearrangement joins TRBV4-2 to TRBJ2-1; 8 bases are shared with TRBD1. This CDR3 is built from 17 residues. Trimming cost V 4 bases and J 5 bases; bases outside gene matches: 13. The V gene's germline CDR1 is LGHNA and CDR2 YNFKEQ. CDR3 residues: CASSPWTGSLGDNEQFF. CDR3 DNA: TGTGCCAGCAGCCCTTGGACAGGGTCTTTGGGGGACAATGAGCAGTTCTTC.

The chain is built from TRBV29-1 and TRBJ2-1; D is unclear. Germline CDR1 reads SQVTM; CDR2 reads ANQGSEA. Trimming took off 4 bases at V and 9 bases at J, with 10 bases between the two ends. The CDR3 contains 11 residues. CDR3 amino acids: CSVVIFGEQFF. The DNA for the CDR3 is TGCAGCGTTGTAATTTTTGGTGAGCAGTTCTTC.

This sequence joins TRBV27 and TRBJ2-3; D possibly matches TRBD1 or TRBD2 (5 bases each). Trimming removed 5 bases from V and 7 bases from J, with 31 bases in between. CDR1 and CDR2 from the germline V gene are MNHEY and SMNVEV (reference sequence). CDR3 length equals 19 residues. The CDR3 protein is CASSLKDIRVGETRNTQYF. Here the CDR3 DNA reads TGTGCCAGCAGTCTTAAAGATATCAGGGTGGGGGAGACCCGGAATACGCAGTATTTT.

The chain recombines TRBV11-3 with TRBJ2-2, with D possibly matching TRBD2 (5 bases). The CDR3 covers 17 residues. The V and J ends lost 5 bases and 4 bases respectively, with 20 bases between them. Germline values: CDR1 SGHNT, CDR2 YENEEA. CDR3 protein: CASSQKWVEGLTGELFF. DNA of the CDR3: TGTGCCAGCAGCCAAAAGTGGGTTGAGGGTCTCACCGGGGAGCTGTTTTTT.

A few counts support this clone. The chain combines TRBV19 with TRBJ1-5; 9 bases align to TRBD1. The CDR3 loop spans 15 amino acids. Unmatched junction bases numbered 4, after V lost 0 bases and J lost 7 bases. Germline-derived CDR1 and CDR2 are LNHDA and SQIVND (reference sequence). The DNA of the CDR3 is TGTGCCAGTAGTATAGAGGGACAGGGCAGCCAGCCCCAGCATTTT. The encoded protein is CASSIEGQGSQPQHF.

V and J are TRBV19 and TRBJ2-5; TRBD2 matches 7 bases. J gave up 2 bases and V 6 bases, and 9 bases lay outside the gene matches. The V gene's germline CDR1 is LNHDA and CDR2 SQIVND (reference sequence). The CDR3 totals 15 residues. The CDR3 nucleotides are TGTGCCAGTAGCCACCTAGCGGCAAAGCAAGAGACCCAGTACTTC. Protein product: CASSHLAAKQETQYF. Based on the CDR3 plus reference TRBV19 and TRBJ2-5, the full variable domain is DGGITQSPKYLFRKEGQNVTLSCEQNLNHDAMYWYRQDPGQGLRLIYYSQIVNDFQKGDIAEGYSVSREKKESFPLTVTSAQKNPTAFYLCASSHLAAKQETQYFGPGTRLLVL.

This sequence joins TRBV10-2 and TRBJ1-1; 8 positions agree with TRBD1. The V segment lost 5 bases and the J segment 4 bases; nucleotides outside the gene matches: 3. This CDR3 is 13 amino acids long. From germline, CDR1 is WSHSY and CDR2 SAAADI. The CDR3: CASSTQGGTEAFF. The CDR3 DNA sequence: TGCGCCAGCAGTACACAGGGGGGCACTGAAGCTTTCTTT.

The rearrangement joins TRBV4-3 to TRBJ1-3; 7 bases line up with TRBD1. Germline CDR1 and CDR2: LGHNA and YSLEER. The CDR3 has 17 residues. V was pared by 3 bases and J by 0 bases, with 8 bases of the junction left unmatched. The CDR3 bases are TGCGCCAGCAGCCAGTCGACAGGGTCAAGCTCTGGAAACACCATATATTTT. It is translated as CASSQSTGSSSGNTIYF.

This clone was seen just once. The chain uses TRBV4-2 and TRBJ2-1; 8 nucleotides align to TRBD2. Per the germline V gene, CDR1 is LGHNA and CDR2 is YNFKEQ. This CDR3 region has 14 residues. The J segment lost 9 bases and the V segment lost 0 bases, leaving 4 bases of the junction unmatched. The CDR3 DNA is TGTGCCAGCAGCCAAGAACTAGCGGACGTTGAGCAGTTCTTC. Its translation is CASSQELADVEQFF.

The rearrangement uses TRBV4-1 and TRBJ2-5; 10 bases are shared with TRBD2. This CDR3 is 15 amino acids long. The V gene's germline CDR1 is MGHRA and CDR2 YSYEKL. Losses at the gene ends were 0 bases for V and 7 bases for J; bases not matched to a gene: 5. The CDR3 loop reads CASSQDASGGGTQYF. CDR3 DNA sequence: TGCGCCAGCAGCCAAGACGCTAGCGGGGGAGGGACCCAGTACTTC.

The V call is TRBV19, the J call TRBJ1-1; TRBD1 aligns across 7 bases. V lost 3 bases, J lost 1 base, and 8 bases stayed unmatched. CDR1 is LNHDA, CDR2 SQIVND, per germline (reference sequence). This CDR3 has 16 residues. For the CDR3, the DNA is TGTGCCAGTAGTATCCTGGGGGCAGGGGGGAACACTGAAGCTTTCTTT. Amino acid sequence: CASSILGAGGNTEAFF.

The chain couples TRBV7-6 to TRBJ2-1, with a possible D match to TRBD2 (5 bases). Trimming removed 3 bases from V and 9 bases from J, with 18 bases in between. CDR1 SGHVS and CDR2 FNYEAQ come from the germline V gene. There are 15 residues in the CDR3. Here the CDR3 reads CASSLGSRAPSEQFF. The CDR3, as DNA: TGTGCCAGCAGCTTGGGGTCGCGGGCGCCCAGTGAGCAGTTCTTC.

In this sample, this clone turned up a few times. The rearrangement links TRBV4-1 to TRBJ1-5; no firm D call. CDR3 length: 13 residues. In germline, CDR1 is MGHRA, CDR2 YSYEKL. Deletions cut 4 bases from V and 5 bases from J, with 9 bases between. The chain's CDR3 is CASSPAFYQPQHF. The CDR3 bases are TGCGCCAGCAGCCCAGCATTCTATCAGCCCCAGCATTTT.

This clone has just a few counts. This chain connects TRBV10-3 to TRBJ2-7, with a weak D call TRBD1 (6 bases). Trimming cost V 0 bases and J 0 bases, with 12 bases left between them. There are 16 residues in the CDR3. CDR1 is ENHRY and CDR2 is SYGVKD in the germline V gene. The CDR3 region is CAISESGQGSSYEQYF. The CDR3 nucleotides read TGTGCCATCAGTGAGTCAGGGCAGGGGAGCTCCTACGAGCAGTACTTC.

The chain is built from TRBV9 and TRBJ1-4; D gene uncertain. Trimming removed 3 bases at V and 4 bases at J, with 4 bases between. The CDR3 totals 12 residues. CDR1 and CDR2 from the germline V gene are SGDLS and YYNGEE. The CDR3 loop reads CASSGLNEKLFF. The CDR3 nucleotides read TGTGCCAGCAGCGGACTTAATGAAAAACTGTTTTTT.

This clone has only one observation. The chain couples TRBV11-3 to TRBJ2-3, with 9 bases matching TRBD2. Germline CDR1 reads SGHNT; CDR2 reads YENEEA. J gave up 8 bases and V 1 base, and 7 bases lay outside the gene matches. The CDR3 length is 15 residues. The CDR3 DNA sequence: TGTGCCAGCAGCTTAGGTGGGACTAGCAGGGGTACGCAGTATTTT. Protein: CASSLGGTSRGTQYF.